A single sample is the source of the 18 T cell receptor beta chains below, sequenced in a study of T cell responses to AZD1222 COVID-19 vaccine. TCRdb's table, derived via immunoSEQ multiplex PCR, lists solely in-frame clones and lacks some. Of about 150,000 clones in the sample, roughly 89% are singletons; the top ten hold roughly 1.8%. The sequencing used peripheral blood, collected 28 days after the second AZD1222 dose. All receptors derive from an adult who received the AZD1222 COVID-19 vaccine.

As for this clone: Because it lacks the conserved phenylalanine or tryptophan at the end, this CDR3 is likely a read error. No DNA is shown, since the ends of the CDR3 on it are uncertain; the CDR3 is the one TCRdb lists. The J gene is TRBJ1-2, the V gene TRBV20-1. The CDR3 has 9 amino acids, counting both end residues. CDR1 is DFQATT and CDR2 is SNEGSKA in the germline V gene (reference sequence). The CDR3 reads CSARERDSI.

This chain connects TRBV13 to TRBJ2-7; D might be TRBD1 (5 bases). This CDR3 has 15 residues. V was clipped by 5 bases and J by 2 bases, with 16 bases between them. Germline loops: CDR1 PRHDT, CDR2 FYEKMQ (reference sequence). The CDR3 nucleotides read TGTGCCAGCAGCCCTCACCCCGACAGTCCCTACGAGCAGTACTTC. Translation: CASSPHPDSPYEQYF.

The gene calls are TRBV7-2 and TRBJ1-2; D call uncertain. This CDR3 has 14 residues. Germline V lookup: CDR1 SGHTA, CDR2 FQGNSA. Between the trimmed V and J ends, which lost 4 bases and 1 base, there was a span of 10 bases. CDR3 sequence reads: CASSSISSNYGYTF. For the CDR3, the DNA is TGTGCCAGCAGCTCTATATCAAGTAACTATGGCTACACCTTC.

The chain combines TRBV11-2 with TRBJ1-1; maybe TRBD1 (5 bases). Trimming left V 1 base short and J 0 bases short, with 6 bases between. Germline V lookup: CDR1 SGHAT, CDR2 FQNNGV. This CDR3 comprises 14 residues. This CDR3 reads CASSLGQLNTEAFF. DNA for the CDR3: TGTGCCAGCAGCTTAGGACAGTTGAACACTGAAGCTTTCTTT. Full variable domain (outside the CDR3, taken from reference TRBV11-2 and TRBJ1-1): EAGVAQSPRYKIIEKRQSVAFWCNPISGHATLYWYQQILGQGPKLLIQFQNNGVVDDSQLPKDRFSAERLKGVDSTLKIQPAKLEDSAVYLCASSLGQLNTEAFFGQGTRLTVV.

This clone was counted between two and nine times. The chain combines TRBV10-2 with TRBJ2-2, with 10 bases fitting TRBD2. The CDR3 is 15 amino acids. Looked up from germline, CDR1 is WSHSY and CDR2 is SAAADI. The V and J ends lost 3 bases and 8 bases, in that order; junction bases with no gene match: 6. This chain's CDR3 is CASSEAGGAKGELFF. DNA for the CDR3: TGCGCCAGCAGTGAAGCGGGAGGGGCGAAGGGGGAGCTGTTTTTT.

The rearrangement joins TRBV6-5 to TRBJ2-4, with D possibly matching TRBD2 (7 bases). This CDR3 has 15 amino acids. With 4 bases removed from V and 9 bases from J, the gap between germline ends came to 19 bases. The germline V gene has CDR1 MNHEY and CDR2 SVGAGI. The CDR3: CASSSTGGATFIQYF. CDR3 bases: TGTGCCAGCAGTTCCACTGGGGGGGCCACTTTCATTCAGTACTTC.

This clone came up once. The chain joins TRBV6-1 to TRBJ2-7, with 9 nucleotides matching TRBD1. V lost 3 bases, J lost 2 bases, and 2 bases stayed unmatched. Germline V gene data show CDR1 as MNHNS and CDR2 as SASEGT. The CDR3 loop spans 14 amino acids. The CDR3: CASSERDRAYEQYF. The CDR3 DNA reads as TGTGCCAGCAGTGAGAGGGACAGGGCCTACGAGCAGTACTTC.

The gene calls are TRBV20-1 and TRBJ2-7; D remains unclear. CDR3 length: 11 residues. V was shortened by 6 bases and J by 8 bases, with 14 bases between the two germline ends. Germline V lookup: CDR1 DFQATT, CDR2 SNEGSKA (reference sequence). The CDR3 is CSAHWVGKQYF. The CDR3 nucleotides are TGCAGTGCCCACTGGGTCGGCAAGCAGTACTTC.

This chain uses TRBV5-1 with TRBJ1-1, with D possibly TRBD1 on 5 matching bases. CDR1 and CDR2 from the germline V gene are SGHRS and YFSETQ. V lost 1 base, J lost 1 base, and 14 bases lay in between. The CDR3 runs 16 residues. CDR3: CASSLSPAQGNTEAFF. The CDR3 DNA reads TGCGCCAGCAGCTTGTCGCCCGCGCAGGGGAACACTGAAGCTTTCTTT.

The V call is TRBV6-5, the J call TRBJ2-1, with D maybe TRBD2 (5 bases). This CDR3 has 15 residues. CDR1 and CDR2 (germline): MNHEY, SVGAGI. Trimming shortened V by 2 bases and J by 4 bases, and 12 bases separated the two germline ends. CDR3 protein: CASSYSGPIYNEQFF. The CDR3 DNA is TGTGCCAGCAGTTACAGCGGCCCGATATACAATGAGCAGTTCTTC.

This clone was recorded once. This chain joins TRBV7-3 and TRBJ1-2; D uncertain. Germline lookup yields CDR1 SGHTA and CDR2 FQGTGA. V was shortened by 2 bases and J by 8 bases, with 9 bases between the two germline ends. This CDR3 spans 12 amino acids. The CDR3 reads CASSLERRGYTF. Here the CDR3 DNA reads TGTGCCAGCAGCTTAGAACGTCGGGGCTACACCTTC.

V and J are TRBV14 and TRBJ2-3, with no clear D. Germline assignment: CDR1 SGHDN and CDR2 FVKESK. The CDR3 has 17 residues. V was cut by 1 base and J by 0 bases, with 14 bases left in between. CDR3 nucleotides: TGTGCCAGCAGCCAAGCCAAGTTGAGCACTAGCACAGATACGCAGTATTTT. Its translation: CASSQAKLSTSTDTQYF.

V and J are TRBV27 and TRBJ2-5, with 7 bases that match TRBD1. The CDR3 is 14 amino acids. V was pared by 4 bases and J by 5 bases, with 7 bases of the junction left unmatched. CDR1 and CDR2 from the germline V gene are MNHEY and SMNVEV (reference sequence). CDR3 loop: CASSSTGVGETQYF. The DNA for the CDR3 is TGTGCCAGCAGTTCCACAGGGGTGGGGGAGACCCAGTACTTC.

The chain combines TRBV30 with TRBJ2-3, with D maybe TRBD1 (5 bases). The V end was cut by 4 bases, the J end by 1 base, with 12 bases between. The CDR3 is 14 amino acids. The germline CDR1 and CDR2 sequences are GTSNPN and SVGIG (reference sequence). The CDR3, as DNA: TGTGCCTGGACCAGGGTGTTGGGCACAGATACGCAGTATTTT. Translating it yields CAWTRVLGTDTQYF. Using reference TRBV30 and TRBJ2-3 for the parts outside the CDR3, the full variable domain is SQTIHQWPATLVQPVGSPLSLECTVEGTSNPNLYWYRQAAGRGLQLLFYSVGIGQISSEVPQNLSASRPQDRQFILSSKKLLLSDSGFYLCAWTRVLGTDTQYFGPGTRLTVL.

V usage is TRBV24-1 and J usage is TRBJ2-1, with D perhaps matching TRBD1 (6 bases). The CDR3 is 12 residues long. CDR1 KGHDR and CDR2 SFDVKD come from the germline V gene. Between the trimmed V and J ends, which lost 7 bases and 3 bases, there was a span of 6 bases. CDR3 nucleotide sequence: TGTGCCACCAGGGACAGCTACAATGAGCAGTTCTTC. Its protein product is CATRDSYNEQFF.

In nucleotides, the CDR3 is TGTGCCAGCAGTTACTCGCCTAGCGGGTTAGTTTACGAGCAGTACTTC. Amino acid sequence: CASSYSPSGLVYEQYF. This chain uses TRBV6-5 with TRBJ2-7, with 8 positions matching TRBD2. The CDR3 runs 16 residues. Germline V gene lookup returns CDR1 MNHEY and CDR2 SVGAGI. V shed 0 bases, J shed 4 bases, and the junction held 8 bases outside the gene matches.

The genes are TRBV9 and TRBJ2-1; 9 nucleotides line up with TRBD1. Germline CDR1 reads SGDLS; CDR2 reads YYNGEE. CDR3 length: 16 residues. Losses at the gene ends were 3 bases for V and 2 bases for J; bases not matched to a gene: 6. In DNA, the CDR3 is TGTGCCAGCAGCGGGGCCGGGACAGGGCCCTACAATGAGCAGTTCTTC. This encodes CASSGAGTGPYNEQFF.

V is TRBV11-2 and J is TRBJ1-2; D is unclear. The germline CDR1 and CDR2 sequences are SGHAT and FQNNGV. The CDR3 is 16 amino acids. V lost 4 bases to trimming and J lost 7 bases, with 22 bases between them. This CDR3 reads CASSSNPPGGGRGYTF. In DNA form, the CDR3 reads TGTGCCAGCAGCTCCAATCCCCCGGGCGGTGGGCGTGGCTACACCTTC. Together with reference TRBV11-2 and TRBJ1-2, the CDR3 gives the full variable domain: EAGVAQSPRYKIIEKRQSVAFWCNPISGHATLYWYQQILGQGPKLLIQFQNNGVVDDSQLPKDRFSAERLKGVDSTLKIQPAKLEDSAVYLCASSSNPPGGGRGYTFGSGTRLTVV.